Presented here are 32 T cell receptor beta chains from one specimen sequenced in a study of shared clonotypes between healthy human individuals. Only in-frame clones appear in the TCRdb table, and some are missing; sequencing was by immunoSEQ multiplex PCR. Of 600,000 to 750,000 clones listed, roughly two thirds are singletons. The sequencing sample was made of memory CD4+ T cells sorted from blood. Specified subset: CD45RA-negative fraction. The receptors were gathered from a woman between 25 and 40 years old in good health.

The chain is built from TRBV5-1 and TRBJ2-7; D is unclear. CDR3 length: 14 residues. Germline loops: CDR1 SGHRS, CDR2 YFSETQ. Trimming left V 2 bases short and J 5 bases short, with 14 bases between. This CDR3 reads CASSFYEFFNEQYF. For the CDR3, the DNA is TGCGCCAGCAGCTTTTATGAGTTTTTCAACGAGCAGTACTTC.

The rearrangement links TRBV10-3 to TRBJ2-7; 11 bases line up with TRBD2. V was pared by 6 bases and J by 6 bases, with 4 bases of the junction left unmatched. Germline V CDR1 and CDR2: ENHRY, SYGVKD. This CDR3 has 13 amino acids. CDR3 DNA sequence: TGTGCCATCAGCCCCGGGACTAGCGGCGAGCAGTACTTC. Its protein product is CAISPGTSGEQYF.

The chain employs TRBV29-1 and TRBJ2-1; D uncertain. The germline V gene has CDR1 SQVTM and CDR2 ANQGSEA. The length of the CDR3 is 11 residues. The V and J ends lost 5 bases and 5 bases respectively, with 7 bases between them. The CDR3 sequence: CSVSRDNEQFF. DNA of the CDR3: TGCAGCGTTTCCCGGGACAATGAGCAGTTCTTC.

The DNA of the CDR3 is TGTGCCAGTGCAGTCGGAACCAAAGACCAAGAGACCCAGTACTTC. Its translation: CASAVGTKDQETQYF. The chain has TRBV19 and TRBJ2-5; no clear D. Germline V gene data show CDR1 as LNHDA and CDR2 as SQIVND (reference sequence). CDR3 length: 15 residues. With 8 bases removed from V and 0 bases from J, the gap between germline ends came to 16 bases.

CDR3 in DNA: TGTGCCAGCAGTGAACAGCCGGGGCTTAGAGAGACCCAGTACTTC. It encodes CASSEQPGLRETQYF. The rearrangement joins TRBV2 to TRBJ2-5, with D possibly being TRBD1 or TRBD2 (5 bases each). Trimming shortened V by 2 bases and J by 4 bases, and 14 bases separated the two germline ends. Germline V lookup: CDR1 SNHLY, CDR2 FYNNEI. The CDR3 runs to 15 residues.

V gene TRBV7-9 combines with J gene TRBJ2-1; 9 nucleotides align to TRBD1. Trimming cost V 5 bases and J 4 bases; bases outside gene matches: 6. The CDR3 sequence is 15 residues long. Germline lookup yields CDR1 SEHNR and CDR2 FQNEAQ (reference sequence). This CDR3 is CASSTGQGTYNEQFF. The CDR3 region has the DNA TGTGCCAGCAGCACGGGACAGGGCACATACAATGAGCAGTTCTTC.

V gene TRBV5-1 combines with J gene TRBJ1-2, with a weak D call TRBD1 (5 bases). CDR1 and CDR2 (germline): SGHRS, YFSETQ. CDR3 length: 15 residues. Between the trimmed V and J ends, which lost 4 bases and 4 bases, there was a span of 17 bases. The CDR3 DNA is TGCGCCAGCAGCGTTATTCAGGGATCCCTCTATGGCTACACCTTC. Amino acid sequence: CASSVIQGSLYGYTF.

This chain connects TRBV30 to TRBJ1-5; D is perhaps TRBD1 (6 bases). This CDR3 comprises 13 residues. Germline V gene lookup returns CDR1 GTSNPN and CDR2 SVGIG (reference sequence). V shed 4 bases and J shed 5 bases, with 12 bases lying between them. CDR3 sequence (DNA): TGTGCCTGGACGACCGGGGGGCATCAGCCCCAGCATTTT. It codes for CAWTTGGHQPQHF.

This clone turned up a few times. The genes are TRBV5-1 and TRBJ2-1; D possibly corresponds to TRBD2 (6 bases). V lost 0 bases and J lost 2, with 12 bases in between. The CDR3 is 16 amino acids. CDR1 and CDR2 (germline): SGHRS, YFSETQ. The CDR3 bases are TGCGCCAGCAGCTTGGAGGCGGGAACGACCTACAATGAGCAGTTCTTC. It codes for CASSLEAGTTYNEQFF.

The chain joins TRBV18 to TRBJ1-2, with D possibly being TRBD1 (6 bases). The V gene lost 2 bases and the J gene lost 4 bases, with 17 bases spanning the gap. CDR1 and CDR2 (germline): KGHSH, LQKENI. The CDR3 covers 16 residues. The CDR3 sequence is CASSPEGTGYGYGYTF. CDR3 coding DNA: TGTGCCAGCTCACCAGAGGGAACAGGGTACGGCTATGGCTACACCTTC. Looking up the rest from reference TRBV18 and TRBJ1-2 gives the full variable domain: NAGVMQNPRHLVRRRGQEARLRCSPMKGHSHVYWYRQLPEEGLKFMVYLQKENIIDESGMPKERFSAEFPKEGPSILRIQQVVRGDSAAYFCASSPEGTGYGYGYTFGSGTRLTVV.

The chain employs TRBV14 and TRBJ2-2; the D gene is possibly TRBD2 (6 bases). Germline V gene data show CDR1 as SGHDN and CDR2 as FVKESK. V lost 4 bases to trimming and J lost 2 bases, with 11 bases between them. This CDR3 spans 15 amino acids. The CDR3 here is CASSPILANTGELFF. As DNA, the CDR3 is TGTGCCAGCAGCCCGATACTAGCTAACACCGGGGAGCTGTTTTTT. Full variable domain (outside the CDR3, taken from reference TRBV14 and TRBJ2-2): EAGVTQFPSHSVIEKGQTVTLRCDPISGHDNLYWYRRVMGKEIKFLLHFVKESKQDESGMPNNRFLAERTGGTYSTLKVQPAELEDSGVYFCASSPILANTGELFFGEGSRLTVL.

This chain joins TRBV27 and TRBJ1-2; D call uncertain. V shed 0 bases and J shed 7 bases, with 15 bases lying between them. This CDR3 contains 15 residues. The V gene's germline CDR1 is MNHEY and CDR2 SMNVEV (reference sequence). CDR3 DNA: TGTGCCAGCAGTTTATCACCTCAAGCACTCCGTGGCTACACCTTC. It encodes CASSLSPQALRGYTF.

The CDR3 sequence: CASSLSGRGDTQYF. The CDR3 nucleotides are TGTGCCAGTAGCCTTAGCGGGAGGGGAGATACGCAGTATTTT. This chain connects TRBV19 to TRBJ2-3; TRBD2 matches 11 bases. V lost 6 bases to trimming and J lost 5 bases; unmatched junction nucleotides: 4. From germline, CDR1 is LNHDA and CDR2 SQIVND (reference sequence). The CDR3 runs 14 residues.

Concerning this clone: A junction boundary mismatches the germline segment, possibly from a read error. The chain uses TRBV11-2 and TRBJ2-1, with TRBD2 identical over 7 bases. In germline, CDR1 is SGHAT, CDR2 FQNNGV. The CDR3 covers 16 residues. This chain's CDR3 is CASSLIRSGRVHEQFF. The CDR3, as DNA: TGTGCTAGCAGCTTGATACGTAGCGGGCGGGTCCATGAGCAGTTCTTC.

The V gene is TRBV10-2, the J gene TRBJ2-5; the D gene is possibly TRBD1 (6 bases). V was cut by 7 bases and J by 5 bases, with 8 bases left in between. CDR1 is WSHSY and CDR2 is SAAADI in the germline V gene. This CDR3 comprises 11 residues. The CDR3 sequence: CASNQGETQYF. The DNA for the CDR3 is TGCGCCAGCAATCAGGGGGAGACCCAGTACTTC.

Comments on this clone: This is likely an artifact of a read error, given a far larger clone one base away. V and J are TRBV5-6 and TRBJ1-1; TRBD1 is a possible D gene (5 bases). Trimming stripped 0 bases from V and 4 bases from J, with 13 bases between. Germline V gene sequence: CDR1 SGHDT, CDR2 YYEEEE. This CDR3 contains 15 residues. This CDR3 reads CASSLGQSVGTEAFF. The CDR3 nucleotides read TGTGCCAGCAGCTTGGGACAGTCGGTTGGCACTGAAGCTTTCTTT.

The gene calls are TRBV25-1 and TRBJ2-7; D is perhaps TRBD2 (5 bases). Germline CDR1 reads MGHDK; CDR2 reads SYGVNS. There are 15 residues in the CDR3. The germline V and J ends were trimmed by 2 bases and 0 bases, with 11 bases remaining between them. This chain's CDR3 is CASSEGGESSYEQYF. The DNA of the CDR3 is TGTGCCAGCAGTGAAGGAGGTGAGAGCTCCTACGAGCAGTACTTC.

The chain is built from TRBV28 and TRBJ2-1, with 13 bases matching TRBD2. The CDR3 is 15 residues long. Unmatched junction bases numbered 5, after V lost 5 bases and J lost 7 bases. Per the germline V gene, CDR1 is MDHEN and CDR2 is SYDVKM. The CDR3 sequence: CASSPGTSGKNEQFF. CDR3 in DNA: TGTGCCAGCAGTCCCGGGACTAGCGGGAAGAATGAGCAGTTCTTC.

J is TRBJ2-1 and V is TRBV19; 7 positions match TRBD2. Trimming at V came to 9 bases and at J to 3 bases, leaving 14 bases not matched to a gene. In germline, CDR1 is LNHDA, CDR2 SQIVND (reference sequence). This CDR3 is 16 amino acids long. The DNA of the CDR3 is TGTGCCAGCCACCGAGCGGGGCTACGAGACTACAATGAGCAGTTCTTC. Amino acid sequence: CASHRAGLRDYNEQFF.

This chain joins TRBV6-1 and TRBJ2-7; the D call may be TRBD1 or TRBD2 (5 bases each). Germline CDR1 is MNHNS and CDR2 is SASEGT. V lost 4 bases and J 3 bases, leaving 13 bases between the germline ends. The CDR3 length is 14 residues. The CDR3 DNA sequence: TGTGCCAGCAGTGGACGAGGGGTAAGCTACGAGCAGTACTTC. Translating gives CASSGRGVSYEQYF.

The chain employs TRBV11-2 and TRBJ1-3; the D is unclear. The V end lost 5 bases, the J end lost 4 bases, and 18 bases lay between the germline ends. CDR3 length: 16 amino acids. The germline CDR1 and CDR2 sequences are SGHAT and FQNNGV. The CDR3 sequence is CASSPQAQAGGNTIYF. The CDR3 DNA sequence: TGTGCCAGCAGCCCCCAGGCCCAGGCGGGAGGAAACACCATATATTTT. Filled out from reference TRBV11-2 and TRBJ1-3, the complete variable domain reads EAGVAQSPRYKIIEKRQSVAFWCNPISGHATLYWYQQILGQGPKLLIQFQNNGVVDDSQLPKDRFSAERLKGVDSTLKIQPAKLEDSAVYLCASSPQAQAGGNTIYFGEGSWLTVV.

The V and J genes are TRBV2 and TRBJ2-7, with D possibly being TRBD1 (5 bases). The CDR3 is 13 amino acids. The ends were cut back, 6 bases at V and 5 bases at J, with 14 bases in the middle. From germline, CDR1 is SNHLY and CDR2 FYNNEI. The CDR3 nucleotides are TGTGCCAGCAGGGCTACAGGAAGGAACGAGCAGTACTTC. Its protein product is CASRATGRNEQYF.

The chain employs TRBV28 and TRBJ1-5; no clear D gene. This CDR3 region has 12 residues. V shed 3 bases and J shed 9 bases, with 9 bases lying between them. Germline CDR1 reads MDHEN; CDR2 reads SYDVKM. The CDR3 here is CASSLPKGPQHF. CDR3 sequence (DNA): TGTGCCAGCAGTTTGCCCAAGGGGCCCCAGCATTTT.

The chain uses TRBV18 and TRBJ1-4; maybe TRBD1 (5 bases). Germline V CDR1 and CDR2: KGHSH, LQKENI. This CDR3 comprises 15 residues. V was trimmed by 1 base and J by 4 bases, leaving 10 bases between them. CDR3: CASSPRGHGNEKLFF. CDR3 in DNA: TGTGCCAGCTCACCACGAGGACACGGTAATGAAAAACTGTTTTTT. Complete variable domain (other parts from reference TRBV18 and TRBJ1-4): NAGVMQNPRHLVRRRGQEARLRCSPMKGHSHVYWYRQLPEEGLKFMVYLQKENIIDESGMPKERFSAEFPKEGPSILRIQQVVRGDSAAYFCASSPRGHGNEKLFFGSGTQLSVL.

The gene calls are TRBV2 and TRBJ2-7, with 9 bases lining up with TRBD1. Germline V CDR1 and CDR2: SNHLY, FYNNEI. CDR3 size: 16 residues. The V gene end was trimmed by 7 bases and the J gene end by 7 bases; junction bases not matched to a gene: 17. This CDR3 is CASTFLSGTGSYEQYF. CDR3 nucleotides: TGTGCCAGCACGTTTTTGAGCGGGACAGGGTCTTATGAGCAGTACTTC.

The chain links TRBV28 to TRBJ1-1; 9 positions agree with TRBD1. J gave up 4 bases and V 5 bases, and 5 bases lay outside the gene matches. This CDR3 is built from 14 residues. CDR1 and CDR2 (germline): MDHEN, SYDVKM. This CDR3 reads CASSTGTGTTEAFF. The CDR3 DNA is TGTGCCAGCAGTACCGGGACAGGGACCACTGAAGCTTTCTTT.

The chain employs TRBV29-1 and TRBJ2-5; D uncertain. The CDR3 sequence is 13 residues long. Germline-derived CDR1 and CDR2 are SQVTM and ANQGSEA. Trimming took 4 bases from V and 7 from J, leaving 16 bases between them. The CDR3 nucleotides are TGCAGCGTTGTACACCCCGGACGCGGGACCCAGTACTTC. Encoded protein: CSVVHPGRGTQYF.

The V gene is TRBV2, the J gene TRBJ1-3, with D unclear. Per germline, CDR1 SNHLY and CDR2 FYNNEI. The V end lost 4 bases, the J end lost 0 bases, and 13 bases lay between the germline ends. The CDR3 contains 16 residues. CDR3 amino acids: CASSGESFLSGNTIYF. In DNA, the CDR3 is TGTGCCAGCAGTGGAGAGTCTTTTCTCTCTGGAAACACCATATATTTT.

The rearrangement links TRBV5-1 to TRBJ2-7; D is perhaps TRBD2 (6 bases). This CDR3 comprises 14 residues. Trimming cost V 0 bases and J 5 bases, with 12 bases left between them. The germline V gene encodes CDR1 SGHRS and CDR2 YFSETQ. The CDR3 spells CASSLGEAGDEQYF. CDR3 nucleotide sequence: TGCGCCAGCAGCTTGGGGGAAGCGGGTGACGAGCAGTACTTC.

J is TRBJ2-3 and V is TRBV28; maybe TRBD2 (6 bases). The V gene's germline CDR1 is MDHEN and CDR2 SYDVKM. The CDR3 spans 18 residues. The V end lost 5 bases, the J end lost 0 bases, and 21 bases lay between the germline ends. The DNA for the CDR3 is TGTGCCAGCAGTGCACTTCAGGCGGGGCGACAAAGCACAGATACGCAGTATTTT. The encoded protein is CASSALQAGRQSTDTQYF.

This clone came up once. This chain uses TRBV28 with TRBJ1-4, with D perhaps TRBD1 (6 bases). Trimming took 6 bases from V and 5 from J, leaving 13 bases between them. The CDR3 contains 14 residues. In germline, CDR1 is MDHEN, CDR2 SYDVKM. The DNA of the CDR3 is TGTGCCAGCAGCCACCCCGGACAGAATGAAAAACTGTTTTTT. Translation gives CASSHPGQNEKLFF.

The table lists this clone with a count of one. At one of its ends the junction is not consistent with the germline gene, which may arise from a read error. Other DNA variants within this sample encode the same CDR3. The CDR3 is CASSLEQREIDEQYF. DNA of the CDR3: TGCGCCAGCAGCTTGGAGCAGCGGGAGATCGACGAGCAGTACTTT. The chain links TRBV5-1 to TRBJ2-7; TRBD2 agrees at 8 bases. This CDR3 comprises 15 residues. Germline CDR1 and CDR2: SGHRS and YFSETQ.